This T cell receptor beta chain was identified during a study of response to subunit inactivated influenza vaccine. CDR3 size: 14 residues. Germline V gene lookup returns CDR1 SGDLS and CDR2 YYNGEE. The V end lost 0 bases, the J end lost 4 bases, and 11 bases lay between the germline ends. In TCRdb, the RT-PCR reads were re-called with MiXCR into one record per CDR3 protein. The sample holds approximately 500,000 distinct CDR3 sequences, roughly a quarter seen once. This clonotype was observed at least ten times. This sample also appeared in a second study, on T cells expressing NK-cell markers. That paper notes: Synthesis of TCR beta cDNA relied on 5'RACE template switching carrying UMIs. Several experiments employed an anti-gamma-delta TCR antibody to confine sorting to alpha-beta TCR T cells.

Material: CD4+ T cells sorted from PBMCs, obtained 11 to 12 days after vaccination. The receptor was derived from a man over 45 who received an inactivated influenza vaccine. V usage is TRBV9 and J usage is TRBJ2-7; D may be TRBD1 (6 bases). Written as DNA, the CDR3 is TGTGCCAGCAGCGTAGGTTCAGGGGATTACGAGCAGTACTTC. The encoded protein is CASSVGSGDYEQYF. Filled out from reference TRBV9 and TRBJ2-7, the complete variable domain reads DSGVTQTPKHLITATGQRVTLRCSPRSGDLSVYWYQQSLDQGLQFLIQYYNGEERAKGNILERFSAQQFPDLHSELNLSSLELGDSALYFCASSVGSGDYEQYFGPGTRLTVT.